This T cell receptor beta chain was captured in a study of untreated major depressive disorder. Libraries were prepared by immunoSEQ multiplex PCR; TCRdb keeps only in-frame clonotypes and omits some of them. This table holds about 19,000 clones, more than 75% found once. Trimming cost V 5 bases and J 7 bases, with 14 bases left between them. The CDR3 is made up of 14 amino acids. The germline CDR1 and CDR2 sequences are SGHNT and YENEEA. A single count supports this clone. The rearrangement links TRBV11-3 to TRBJ2-2, with D possibly TRBD2 on 5 matching bases. The specimen was CD4+ T cells from PBMCs. This clonotype was sampled from a woman aged 25 to 45 in good health. Here the CDR3 reads CASSPSRIFGELFF. DNA for the CDR3: TGTGCCAGCAGCCCTAGCAGGATATTCGGGGAGCTGTTTTTT.